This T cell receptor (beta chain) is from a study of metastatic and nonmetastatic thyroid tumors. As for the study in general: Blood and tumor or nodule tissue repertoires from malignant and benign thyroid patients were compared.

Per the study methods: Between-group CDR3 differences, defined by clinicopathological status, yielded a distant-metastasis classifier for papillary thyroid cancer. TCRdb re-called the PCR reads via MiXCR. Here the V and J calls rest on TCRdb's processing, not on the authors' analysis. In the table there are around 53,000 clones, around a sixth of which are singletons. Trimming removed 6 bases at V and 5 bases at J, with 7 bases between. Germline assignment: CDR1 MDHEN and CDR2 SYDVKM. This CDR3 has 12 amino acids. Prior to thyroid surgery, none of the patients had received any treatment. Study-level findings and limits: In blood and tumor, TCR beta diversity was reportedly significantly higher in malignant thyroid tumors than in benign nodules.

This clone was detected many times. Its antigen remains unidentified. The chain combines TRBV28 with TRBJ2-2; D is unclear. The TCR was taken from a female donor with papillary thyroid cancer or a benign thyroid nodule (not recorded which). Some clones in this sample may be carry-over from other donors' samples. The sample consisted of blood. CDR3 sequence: CASRERTGELFF. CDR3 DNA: TGTGCCAGCAGAGAAAGAACCGGGGAGCTGTTTTTT.